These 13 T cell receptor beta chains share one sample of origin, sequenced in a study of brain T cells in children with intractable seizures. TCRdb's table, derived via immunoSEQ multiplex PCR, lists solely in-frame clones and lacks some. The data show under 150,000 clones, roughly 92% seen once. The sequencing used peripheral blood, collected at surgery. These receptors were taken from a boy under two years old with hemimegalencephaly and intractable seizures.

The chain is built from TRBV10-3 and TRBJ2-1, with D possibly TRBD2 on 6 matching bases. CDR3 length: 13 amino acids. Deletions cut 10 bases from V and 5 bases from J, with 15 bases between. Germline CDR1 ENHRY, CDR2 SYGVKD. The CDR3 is CATGTLQDNEQFF. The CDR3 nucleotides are TGTGCCACCGGGACTCTACAAGACAATGAGCAGTTCTTC.

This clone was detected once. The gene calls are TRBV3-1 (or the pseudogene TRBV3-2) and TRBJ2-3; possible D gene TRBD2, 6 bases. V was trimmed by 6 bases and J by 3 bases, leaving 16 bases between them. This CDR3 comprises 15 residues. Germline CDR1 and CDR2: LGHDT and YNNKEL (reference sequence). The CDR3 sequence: CASSHSGDGTDTQYF. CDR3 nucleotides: TGTGCCAGCAGTCATAGCGGAGATGGGACAGATACGCAGTATTTT.

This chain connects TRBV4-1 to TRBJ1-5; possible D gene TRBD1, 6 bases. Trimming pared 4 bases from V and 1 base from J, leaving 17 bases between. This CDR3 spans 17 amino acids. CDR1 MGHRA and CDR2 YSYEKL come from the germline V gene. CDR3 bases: TGCGCCAGCAGCCTAAGCGAGCAGGGGATAAGCAATCAGCCCCAGCATTTT. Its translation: CASSLSEQGISNQPQHF.

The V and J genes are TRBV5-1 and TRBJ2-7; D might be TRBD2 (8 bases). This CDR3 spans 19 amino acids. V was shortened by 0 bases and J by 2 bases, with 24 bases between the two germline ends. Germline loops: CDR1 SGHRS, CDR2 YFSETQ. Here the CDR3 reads CASSLGAGGSGIGAYEQYF. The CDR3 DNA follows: TGCGCCAGCAGCTTGGGTGCAGGGGGTAGCGGGATAGGGGCCTACGAGCAGTACTTC.

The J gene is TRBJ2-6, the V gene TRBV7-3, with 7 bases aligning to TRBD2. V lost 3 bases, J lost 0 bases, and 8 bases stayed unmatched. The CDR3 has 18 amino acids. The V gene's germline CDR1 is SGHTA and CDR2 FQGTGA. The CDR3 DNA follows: TGTGCCAGCAGCTTTTTACCCGGGACTACCTCTGGGGCCAACGTCCTGACTTTC. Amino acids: CASSFLPGTTSGANVLTF.

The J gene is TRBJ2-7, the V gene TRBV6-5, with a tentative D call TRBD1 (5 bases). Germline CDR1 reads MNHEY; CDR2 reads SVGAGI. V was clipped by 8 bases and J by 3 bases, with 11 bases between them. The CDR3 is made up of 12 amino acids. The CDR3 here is CASLGQLYEQYF. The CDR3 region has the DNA TGTGCCAGCCTCGGACAACTCTACGAGCAGTACTTC.

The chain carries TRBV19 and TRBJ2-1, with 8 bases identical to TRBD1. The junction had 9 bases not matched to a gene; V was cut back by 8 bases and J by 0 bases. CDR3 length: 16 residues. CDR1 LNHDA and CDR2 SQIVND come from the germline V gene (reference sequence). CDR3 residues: CASYTGTGSSYNEQFF. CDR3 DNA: TGTGCCAGTTATACCGGGACAGGTAGCTCCTACAATGAGCAGTTCTTC.

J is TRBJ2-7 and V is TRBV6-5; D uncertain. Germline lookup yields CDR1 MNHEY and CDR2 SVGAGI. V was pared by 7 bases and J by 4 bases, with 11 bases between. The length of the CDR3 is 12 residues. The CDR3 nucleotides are TGTGCCAGCAACAGAGGAGTATACGAGCAGTACTTC. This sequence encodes CASNRGVYEQYF.

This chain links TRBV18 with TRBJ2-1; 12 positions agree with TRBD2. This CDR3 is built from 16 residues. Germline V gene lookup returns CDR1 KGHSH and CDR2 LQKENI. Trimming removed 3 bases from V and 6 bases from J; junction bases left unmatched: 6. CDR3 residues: CASSPLAGGTFNEQFF. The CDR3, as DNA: TGTGCCAGCTCACCCCTAGCGGGGGGGACTTTCAATGAGCAGTTCTTC. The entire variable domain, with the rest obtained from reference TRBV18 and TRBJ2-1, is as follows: NAGVMQNPRHLVRRRGQEARLRCSPMKGHSHVYWYRQLPEEGLKFMVYLQKENIIDESGMPKERFSAEFPKEGPSILRIQQVVRGDSAAYFCASSPLAGGTFNEQFFGPGTRLTVL.

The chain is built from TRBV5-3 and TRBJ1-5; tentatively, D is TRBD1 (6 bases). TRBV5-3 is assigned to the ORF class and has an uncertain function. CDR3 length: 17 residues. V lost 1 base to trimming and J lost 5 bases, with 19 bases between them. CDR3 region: CARSLQGRSWDDQPQHF. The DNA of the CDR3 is TGTGCCAGAAGCTTGCAGGGGAGGTCGTGGGACGATCAGCCCCAGCATTTT.

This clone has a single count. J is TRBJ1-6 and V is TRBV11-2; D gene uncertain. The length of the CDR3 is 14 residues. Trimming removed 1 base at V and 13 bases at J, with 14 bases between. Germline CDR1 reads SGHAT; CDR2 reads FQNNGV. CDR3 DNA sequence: TGTGCCAGCAGCTTAGTGTCCCGCGTGTTCCCCCTCCACTTT. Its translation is CASSLVSRVFPLHF.

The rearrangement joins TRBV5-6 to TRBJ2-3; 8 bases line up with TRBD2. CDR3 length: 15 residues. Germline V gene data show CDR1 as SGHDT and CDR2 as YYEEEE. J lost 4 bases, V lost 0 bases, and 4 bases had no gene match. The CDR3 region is CASSLGGLDSDTQYF. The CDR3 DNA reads TGTGCCAGCAGCTTGGGGGGACTAGACTCAGATACGCAGTATTTT.

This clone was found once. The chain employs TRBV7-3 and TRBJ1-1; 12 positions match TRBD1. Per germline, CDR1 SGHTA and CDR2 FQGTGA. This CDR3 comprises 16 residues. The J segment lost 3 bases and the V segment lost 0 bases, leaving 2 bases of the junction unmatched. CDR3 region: CASSLTGDRGHTEAFF. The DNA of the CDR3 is TGTGCCAGCAGCTTAACGGGGGACAGGGGGCACACTGAAGCTTTCTTT.